This entry concerns a single T cell receptor beta chain. CDR1 is ENHRY and CDR2 is SYGVKD in the germline V gene. Trimming removed 5 bases at V and 4 bases at J, with 11 bases between. This CDR3 comprises 14 residues. The sample belongs to a study of blood T cell repertoires in COVID-19. Original analysis: Quantification of nucleated cells was approximated via reference gene primer amplification. Sequenced by immunoSEQ multiplex PCR; TCRdb stores in-frame clones only, minus some. That table gives V, J and clone size, and the DNA gave D and trimming. Of about 190,000 clones listed, more than 75% are singletons.

The chain links TRBV10-3 to TRBJ1-4, with D tentatively TRBD1 (5 bases). The TCR was taken from a middle-aged man with active or convalescent COVID-19. The specimen sequenced was peripheral blood. The CDR3 region has the DNA TGTGCCATCAGTCCGACAGAGAGTAATGAAAAACTGTTTTTT. Translated: CAISPTESNEKLFF.